This T cell receptor beta chain was identified during a study of blood T cells in healthy people across ages. CDR3 length equals 15 residues. The V gene lost 3 bases and the J gene lost 4 bases, with 13 bases spanning the gap. Germline CDR1 is MNHNS and CDR2 is SASEGT. A J-beta primer mix and a sample-barcoded 5' primer were used in a second PCR of about 7 to 12 cycles. TCRdb called the 5' RACE reads again in MiXCR, with one record for every CDR3 protein. The profile shows around 1,700,000 distinct CDR3 sequences, 28% of them singletons. Sequencing input: blood. The V gene is TRBV6-1, the J gene TRBJ1-5; weak D call: TRBD1 (6 bases). This TCR was recovered from a woman between 25 and 40 years old in good health. CDR3 in amino acids: CASSELTGNNQPQHF. For the CDR3, the DNA is TGTGCCAGCAGTGAGCTCACAGGGAATAATCAGCCCCAGCATTTT.